A selection of T cell receptor beta chains follows, all from one sample in a study of OX40 agonist ivuxolimab in advanced cancers. Clones were read by immunoSEQ multiplex PCR, and TCRdb kept only the in-frame ones, dropping some. The table records 20,000 or so clones, 74% of them present only once. Sequencing was performed on CD4+ or CD8+ T cells sorted from blood, taken in a trial of the OX40 agonist ivuxolimab. Receptors were obtained from an adult with an advanced solid tumor such as melanoma, head and neck, liver or kidney cancer. The CDR3 runs from the conserved cysteine through the conserved F or W. D genes are given only for firm matches.

TRBJ2-1 | TRBD1 | TRBV7-9 | CASSLGRTGLNPYNEQFF
TRBJ1-2 | NA | TRBV2 | CASSEGGPSYGYTF
TRBJ1-6 | NA | TRBV6-5 | CASTPFLGDSPLHF
TRBJ2-1 | NA | TRBV7-6 | CASSPGQIGGQFF
TRBJ2-7 | NA | TRBV30 | CAWATGREQYF
TRBJ2-3 | TRBD2 | TRBV30 | CAWRRGLTTDTQYF
TRBJ1-5 | TRBD1 | TRBV13 | CASSSQGAEGEQPQHF
TRBJ1-1 | NA | TRBV10-2 | CASTYHRDTEAFF
TRBJ2-1 | NA | TRBV7-9 | CASSLGGRNDEQFF
TRBJ2-7 | TRBD2 | TRBV6-5 | CASSPGLAGDEQYF